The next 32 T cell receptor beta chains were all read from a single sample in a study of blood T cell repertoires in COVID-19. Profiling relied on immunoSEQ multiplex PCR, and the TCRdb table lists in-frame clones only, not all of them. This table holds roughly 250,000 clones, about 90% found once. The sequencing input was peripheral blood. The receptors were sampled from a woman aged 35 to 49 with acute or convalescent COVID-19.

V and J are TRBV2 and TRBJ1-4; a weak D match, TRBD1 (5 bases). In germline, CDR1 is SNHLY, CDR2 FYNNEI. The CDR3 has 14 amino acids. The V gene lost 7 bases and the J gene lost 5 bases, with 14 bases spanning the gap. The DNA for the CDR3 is TGTGCCAGCACGGTTCAGACAGTCAATGAAAAACTGTTTTTT. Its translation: CASTVQTVNEKLFF.

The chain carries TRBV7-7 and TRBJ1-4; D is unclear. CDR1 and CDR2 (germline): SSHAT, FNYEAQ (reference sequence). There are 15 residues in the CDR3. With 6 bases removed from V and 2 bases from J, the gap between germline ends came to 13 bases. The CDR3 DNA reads TGTGCCAGCAGTTCCCGAGGGAGTACTAATGAAAAACTGTTTTTT. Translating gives CASSSRGSTNEKLFF.

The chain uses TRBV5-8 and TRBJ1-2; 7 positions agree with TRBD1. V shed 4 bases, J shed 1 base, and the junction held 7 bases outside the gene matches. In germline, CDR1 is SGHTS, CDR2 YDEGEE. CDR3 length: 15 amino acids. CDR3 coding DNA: TGTGCCAGCAGCAGTCCCGGGACAGTTAACTATGGCTACACCTTC. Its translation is CASSSPGTVNYGYTF.

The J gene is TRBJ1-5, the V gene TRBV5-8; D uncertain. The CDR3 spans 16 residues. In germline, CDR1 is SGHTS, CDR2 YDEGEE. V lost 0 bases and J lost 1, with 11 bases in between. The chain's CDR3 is CASSLDSGRSNQPQHF. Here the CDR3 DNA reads TGTGCCAGCAGCTTGGATTCTGGGAGGAGCAATCAGCCCCAGCATTTT.

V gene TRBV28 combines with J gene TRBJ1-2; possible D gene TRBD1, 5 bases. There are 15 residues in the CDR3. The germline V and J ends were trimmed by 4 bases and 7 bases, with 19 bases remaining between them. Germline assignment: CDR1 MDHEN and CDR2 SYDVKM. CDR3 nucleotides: TGTGCCAGCAGTTCTACCCCCCGGGGGGAGGGTGGCTACACCTTC. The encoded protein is CASSSTPRGEGGYTF.

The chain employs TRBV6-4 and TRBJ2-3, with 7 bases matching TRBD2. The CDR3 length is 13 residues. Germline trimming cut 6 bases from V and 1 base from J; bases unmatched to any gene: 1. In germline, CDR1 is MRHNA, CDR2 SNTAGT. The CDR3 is CASSREGTDTQYF. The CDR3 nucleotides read TGTGCCAGCAGCCGGGAGGGCACAGATACGCAGTATTTT.

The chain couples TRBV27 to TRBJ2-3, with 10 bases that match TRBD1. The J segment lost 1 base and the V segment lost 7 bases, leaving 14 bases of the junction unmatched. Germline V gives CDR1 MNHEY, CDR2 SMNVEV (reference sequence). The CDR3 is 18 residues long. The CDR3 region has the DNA TGTGCCAGCACCGTGACAGGGGGCGCGGTTGTTGGCACAGATACGCAGTATTTT. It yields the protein CASTVTGGAVVGTDTQYF.

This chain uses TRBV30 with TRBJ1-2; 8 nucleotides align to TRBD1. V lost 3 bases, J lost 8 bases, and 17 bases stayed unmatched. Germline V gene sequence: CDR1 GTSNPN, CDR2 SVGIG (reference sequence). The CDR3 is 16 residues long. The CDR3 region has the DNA TGTGCCTGGAGAGAGGACAGGGCCTTCCATCGTGGAGGCTACACCTTC. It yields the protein CAWREDRAFHRGGYTF.

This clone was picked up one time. CDR3 DNA: TGTGCCAGCAGCCAAGGCCAAGGGGGCCAGTTTTTCTTT. It translates to CASSQGQGGQFFF. The chain couples TRBV3-1 (or the pseudogene TRBV3-2) to TRBJ1-1, with 7 bases lining up with TRBD1. Germline CDR1 LGHDT, CDR2 YNNKEL (reference sequence). The CDR3 has 13 amino acids. The junction had 9 bases not matched to a gene; V was cut back by 1 base and J by 13 bases.

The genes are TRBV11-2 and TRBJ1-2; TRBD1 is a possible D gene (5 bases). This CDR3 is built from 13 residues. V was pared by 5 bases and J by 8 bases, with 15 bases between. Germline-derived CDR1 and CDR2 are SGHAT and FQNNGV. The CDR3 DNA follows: TGTGCCAGCAGCGTTGGGACTAGGGAAGGCTACACCTTC. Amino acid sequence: CASSVGTREGYTF.

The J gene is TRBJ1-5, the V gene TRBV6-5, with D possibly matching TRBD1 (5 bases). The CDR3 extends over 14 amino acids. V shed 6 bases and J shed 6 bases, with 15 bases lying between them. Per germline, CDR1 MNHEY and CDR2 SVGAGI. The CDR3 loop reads CASSQGEVGQPQHF. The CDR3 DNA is TGTGCCAGCAGCCAAGGGGAGGTAGGTCAGCCCCAGCATTTT.

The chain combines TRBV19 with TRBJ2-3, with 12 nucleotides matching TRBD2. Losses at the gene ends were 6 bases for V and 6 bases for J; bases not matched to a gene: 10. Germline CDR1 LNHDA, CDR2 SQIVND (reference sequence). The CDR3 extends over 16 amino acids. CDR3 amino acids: CASSPRLAGAGDTQYF. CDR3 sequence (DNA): TGTGCCAGTAGCCCCCGACTAGCGGGGGCCGGGGATACGCAGTATTTT.

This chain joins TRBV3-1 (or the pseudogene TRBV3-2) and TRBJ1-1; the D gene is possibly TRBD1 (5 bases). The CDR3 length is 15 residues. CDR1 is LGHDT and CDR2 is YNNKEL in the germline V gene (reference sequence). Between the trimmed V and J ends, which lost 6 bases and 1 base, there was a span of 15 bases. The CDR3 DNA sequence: TGTGCCAGCAGTCCCGGGACTCTAGAGAACACTGAAGCTTTCTTT. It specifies CASSPGTLENTEAFF.

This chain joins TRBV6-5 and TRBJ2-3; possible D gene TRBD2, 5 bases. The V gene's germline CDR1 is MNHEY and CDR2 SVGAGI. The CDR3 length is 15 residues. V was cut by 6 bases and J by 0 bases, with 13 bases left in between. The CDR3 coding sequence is TGTGCCAGCAGGATGCGGCGGGCTAGCACAGATACGCAGTATTTT. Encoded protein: CASRMRRASTDTQYF.

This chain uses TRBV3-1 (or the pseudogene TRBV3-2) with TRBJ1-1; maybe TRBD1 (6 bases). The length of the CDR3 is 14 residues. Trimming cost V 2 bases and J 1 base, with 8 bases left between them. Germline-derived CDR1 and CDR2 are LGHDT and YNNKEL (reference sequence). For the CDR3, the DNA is TGTGCCAGCAGCCAACGGGACAAGAACACTGAAGCTTTCTTT. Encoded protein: CASSQRDKNTEAFF.

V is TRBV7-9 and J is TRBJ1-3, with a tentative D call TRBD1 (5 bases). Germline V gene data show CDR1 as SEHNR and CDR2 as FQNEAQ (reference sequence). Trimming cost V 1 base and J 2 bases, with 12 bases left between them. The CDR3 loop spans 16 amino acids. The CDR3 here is CASSLVAGLAGNTIYF. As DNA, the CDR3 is TGTGCCAGCAGCTTAGTCGCGGGACTCGCTGGAAACACCATATATTTT.

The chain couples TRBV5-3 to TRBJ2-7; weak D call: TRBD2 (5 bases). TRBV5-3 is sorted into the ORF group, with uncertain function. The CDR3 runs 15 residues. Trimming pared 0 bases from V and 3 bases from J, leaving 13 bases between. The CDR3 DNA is TGTGCCAGAAGCTTGGATCGGGGATCTTACTACGAGCAGTACGTC. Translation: CARSLDRGSYYEQYV.

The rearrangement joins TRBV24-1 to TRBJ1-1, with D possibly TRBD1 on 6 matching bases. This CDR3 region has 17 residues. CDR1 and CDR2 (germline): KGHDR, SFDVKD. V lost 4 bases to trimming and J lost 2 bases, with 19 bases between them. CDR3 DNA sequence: TGTGCCACCAGTGACCGAAGACAGGTGATACATAACACTGAAGCTTTCTTT. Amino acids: CATSDRRQVIHNTEAFF.

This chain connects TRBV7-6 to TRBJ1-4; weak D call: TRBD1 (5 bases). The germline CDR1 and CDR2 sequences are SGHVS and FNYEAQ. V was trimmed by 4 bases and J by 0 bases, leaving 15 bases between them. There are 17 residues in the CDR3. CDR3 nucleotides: TGTGCCAGCAGCTCTTGGGGGGACGGGACAACTAATGAAAAACTGTTTTTT. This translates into CASSSWGDGTTNEKLFF. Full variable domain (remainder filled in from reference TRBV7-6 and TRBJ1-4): GAGVSQSPRYKVTKRGQDVALRCDPISGHVSLYWYRQALGQGPEFLTYFNYEAQQDKSGLPNDRFSAERPEGSISTLTIQRTEQRDSAMYRCASSSWGDGTTNEKLFFGSGTQLSVL.

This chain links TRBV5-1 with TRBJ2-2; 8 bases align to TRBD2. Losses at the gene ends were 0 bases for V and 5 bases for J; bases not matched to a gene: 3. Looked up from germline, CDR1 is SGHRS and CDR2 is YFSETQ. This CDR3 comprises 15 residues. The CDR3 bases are TGCGCCAGCAGCTTGGACGGGACTAGAACCGGGGAGCTGTTTTTT. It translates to CASSLDGTRTGELFF.

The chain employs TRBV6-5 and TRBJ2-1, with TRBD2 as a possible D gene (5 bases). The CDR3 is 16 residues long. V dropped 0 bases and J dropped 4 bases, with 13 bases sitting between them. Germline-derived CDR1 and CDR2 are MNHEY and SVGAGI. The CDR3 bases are TGTGCCAGCAGTTACTCGAGAGGGATACCATACAATGAGCAGTTCTTC. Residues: CASSYSRGIPYNEQFF.

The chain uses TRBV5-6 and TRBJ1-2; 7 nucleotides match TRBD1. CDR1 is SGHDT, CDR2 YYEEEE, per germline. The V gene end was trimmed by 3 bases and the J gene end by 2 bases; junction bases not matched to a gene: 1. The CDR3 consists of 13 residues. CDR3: CASSSTGNYGYTF. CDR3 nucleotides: TGTGCCAGCAGCTCGACAGGGAACTATGGCTACACCTTC.

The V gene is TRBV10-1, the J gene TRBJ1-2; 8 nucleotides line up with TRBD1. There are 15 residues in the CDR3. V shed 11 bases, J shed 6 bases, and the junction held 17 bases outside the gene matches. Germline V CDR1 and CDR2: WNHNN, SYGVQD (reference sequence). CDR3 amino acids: CAGREGADRANGYTF. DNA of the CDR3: TGCGCCGGAAGAGAGGGGGCGGACAGGGCGAATGGCTACACCTTC.

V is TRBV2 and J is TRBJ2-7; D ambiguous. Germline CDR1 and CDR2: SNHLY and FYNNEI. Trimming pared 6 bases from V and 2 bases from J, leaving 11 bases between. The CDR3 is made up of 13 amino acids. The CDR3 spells CASRGVATYEQYV. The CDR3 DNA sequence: TGTGCCAGCAGGGGCGTCGCTACCTACGAGCAGTACGTC.

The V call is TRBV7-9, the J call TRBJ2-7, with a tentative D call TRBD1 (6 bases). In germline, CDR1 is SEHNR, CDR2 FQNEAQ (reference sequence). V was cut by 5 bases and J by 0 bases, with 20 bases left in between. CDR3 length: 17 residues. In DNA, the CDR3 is TGTGCCAGCAGCCCCGTGGTTAAGGACAGCAGCTCCTACGAGCAGTACGTC. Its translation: CASSPVVKDSSSYEQYV.

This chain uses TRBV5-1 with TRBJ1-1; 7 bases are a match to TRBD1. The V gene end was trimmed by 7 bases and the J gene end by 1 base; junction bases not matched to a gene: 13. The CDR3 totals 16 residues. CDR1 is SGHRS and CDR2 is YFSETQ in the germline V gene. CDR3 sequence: CASSYSARGQNTEAFF. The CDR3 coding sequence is TGCGCCAGCTCCTACTCCGCGAGGGGGCAGAACACTGAAGCTTTCTTT.

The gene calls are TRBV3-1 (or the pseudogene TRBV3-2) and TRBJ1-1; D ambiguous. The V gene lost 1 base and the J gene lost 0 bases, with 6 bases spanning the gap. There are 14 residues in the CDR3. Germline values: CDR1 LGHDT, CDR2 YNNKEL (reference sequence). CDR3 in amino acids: CASSQGWLNTEAFF. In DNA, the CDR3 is TGTGCCAGCAGCCAAGGGTGGCTGAACACTGAAGCTTTCTTT.

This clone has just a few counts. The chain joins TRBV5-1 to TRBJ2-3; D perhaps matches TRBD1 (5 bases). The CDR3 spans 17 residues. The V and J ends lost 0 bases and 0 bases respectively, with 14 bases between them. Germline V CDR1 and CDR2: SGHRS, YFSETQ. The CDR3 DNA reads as TGCGCCAGCAGCTTGGCCCAGGGCCAGCCGAGCACAGATACGCAGTATTTT. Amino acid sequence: CASSLAQGQPSTDTQYF.

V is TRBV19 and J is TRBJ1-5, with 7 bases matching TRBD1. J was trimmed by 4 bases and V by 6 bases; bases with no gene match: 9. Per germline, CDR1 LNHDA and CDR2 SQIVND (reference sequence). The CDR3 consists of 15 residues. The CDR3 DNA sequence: TGTGCCAGTAGGAGGACAGGCCGCGTTAATCAGCCCCAGCATTTT. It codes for CASRRTGRVNQPQHF.

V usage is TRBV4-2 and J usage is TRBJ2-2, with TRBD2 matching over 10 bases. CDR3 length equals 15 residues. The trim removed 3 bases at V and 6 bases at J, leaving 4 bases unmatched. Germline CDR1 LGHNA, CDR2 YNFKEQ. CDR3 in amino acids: CASSQSGGGSGELFF. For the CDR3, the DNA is TGTGCCAGCAGCCAGAGCGGGGGGGGTTCCGGGGAGCTGTTTTTT.

Here the CDR3 DNA reads TGTGCCAGCAGCCACTCAGGACAGGCGACAGGGGGCTATGGCTACACCTTC. It is translated as CASSHSGQATGGYGYTF. The J gene is TRBJ1-2, the V gene TRBV27, with 9 bases fitting TRBD1. V lost 6 bases to trimming and J lost 4 bases; unmatched junction nucleotides: 15. The CDR3 runs to 17 residues. Germline loops: CDR1 MNHEY, CDR2 SMNVEV (reference sequence).

The CDR3 bases are TGTGCCGCCAGACATAAGAACACTGAAGCTTTCTTT. It encodes CAARHKNTEAFF. The chain carries TRBV10-3 and TRBJ1-1; D remains ambiguous. Germline V gene data show CDR1 as ENHRY and CDR2 as SYGVKD. The V and J ends lost 11 bases and 1 base respectively, with 11 bases between them. The CDR3 is 12 amino acids.